This T cell receptor (beta chain) derives from a study of blood T cells in healthy people across ages. Concerning this clonotype itself: This CDR3 fails to terminate in the conserved phenylalanine or tryptophan, so it likely reflects a read error.

A sample-barcoded 5' primer and a J-beta primer mix were used in a second PCR of about 7 to 12 cycles. TCRdb ran MiXCR on the 5' RACE reads and lists one entry per CDR3 protein. This table holds about 1.8 million distinct CDR3 sequences, around 50% found once. The clonotype originates from a woman in her forties in good health. Sequencing was performed on blood.

CDR3 residues: CASSQDLRRGGPVYEQYL. CDR3 sequence (DNA): TGTGCCAGCAGCCAAGATCTGCGAAGAGGGGGCCCAGTCTACGAGCAGTACCTC. The chain employs TRBV14 and TRBJ2-4; TRBD1 aligns across 7 bases. The last part of the DNA fits TRBJ2-7 better; the J call may be wrong. Germline V gives CDR1 SGHDN, CDR2 FVKESK. The CDR3 extends over 18 amino acids.